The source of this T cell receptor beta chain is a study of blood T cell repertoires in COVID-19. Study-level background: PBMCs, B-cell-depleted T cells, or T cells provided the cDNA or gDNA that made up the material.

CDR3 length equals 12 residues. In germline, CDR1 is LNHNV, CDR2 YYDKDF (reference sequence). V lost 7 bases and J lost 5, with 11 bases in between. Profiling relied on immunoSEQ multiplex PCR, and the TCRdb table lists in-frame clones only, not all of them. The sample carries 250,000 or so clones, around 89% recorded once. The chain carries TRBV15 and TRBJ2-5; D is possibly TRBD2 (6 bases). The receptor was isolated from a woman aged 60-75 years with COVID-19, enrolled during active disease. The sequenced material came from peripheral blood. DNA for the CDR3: TGTGCCACCAATGGAGGGGCCGAGACCCAGTACTTC. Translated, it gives CATNGGAETQYF.